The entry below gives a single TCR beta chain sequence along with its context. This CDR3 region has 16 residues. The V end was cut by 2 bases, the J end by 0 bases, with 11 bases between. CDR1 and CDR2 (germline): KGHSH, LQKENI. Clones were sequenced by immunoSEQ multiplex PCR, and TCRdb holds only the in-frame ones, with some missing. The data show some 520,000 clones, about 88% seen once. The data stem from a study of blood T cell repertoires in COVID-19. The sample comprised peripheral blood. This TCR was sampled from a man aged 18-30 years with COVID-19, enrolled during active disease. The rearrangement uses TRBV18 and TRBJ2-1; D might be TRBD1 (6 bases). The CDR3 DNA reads TGTGCCAGCTCACCAATCCAGGGGAGCTCCTACAATGAGCAGTTCTTC. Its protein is CASSPIQGSSYNEQFF.